The 26 T cell receptor beta chains reported below all come from one sample, sequenced in a study of blood T cell repertoires in COVID-19. Method: immunoSEQ multiplex PCR; TCRdb's copy keeps in-frame clones and lacks some. The sample carries about 88,000 clones, 70% to 90% recorded once. Sequenced material: peripheral blood. The origin of the receptors is a woman older than 75 with acute or convalescent COVID-19.

The chain recombines TRBV19 with TRBJ2-7, with D unresolved. This CDR3 comprises 13 residues. V was cut by 3 bases and J by 3 bases, with 9 bases left in between. The V gene's germline CDR1 is LNHDA and CDR2 SQIVND (reference sequence). The CDR3: CASSMVPSYEQYF. The DNA of the CDR3 is TGTGCCAGTAGTATGGTCCCCAGCTACGAGCAGTACTTC.

This chain connects TRBV5-1 to TRBJ2-3, with no clear D. CDR3 length: 12 amino acids. CDR1 and CDR2 from the germline V gene are SGHRS and YFSETQ. Trimming removed 4 bases from V and 2 bases from J, with 5 bases in between. In DNA, the CDR3 is TGCGCCAGCAGCCCCCACACAGATACGCAGTATTTT. Amino acids: CASSPHTDTQYF.

The chain joins TRBV4-1 to TRBJ2-2; 13 bases are shared with TRBD2. Germline V gives CDR1 MGHRA, CDR2 YSYEKL. There are 18 residues in the CDR3. J was trimmed by 3 bases and V by 1 base; bases with no gene match: 5. As DNA, the CDR3 is TGCGCCAGCAGCCAAGGATTAGGACTAGCGGGAGACACCGGGGAGCTGTTTTTT. This sequence encodes CASSQGLGLAGDTGELFF.

The chain's CDR3 is CASSPSGGAAQEQFF. The DNA of the CDR3 is TGTGCCAGCAGCCCTAGCGGGGGGGCCGCCCAGGAGCAGTTCTTC. This sequence joins TRBV6-6 and TRBJ2-1; 12 positions agree with TRBD2. V lost 6 bases, J lost 10 bases, and 10 bases stayed unmatched. CDR1 is MNHNY, CDR2 SVGAGI, per germline (reference sequence). This CDR3 spans 15 amino acids.

The gene calls are TRBV4-3 and TRBJ1-2; D call uncertain. The CDR3 loop spans 15 amino acids. V was shortened by 0 bases and J by 5 bases, with 13 bases between the two germline ends. The V gene's germline CDR1 is LGHNA and CDR2 YSLEER. CDR3 in DNA: TGCGCCAGCAGCCAAGATCAGAGGACGGGGTATGGCTACACCTTC. Its translation: CASSQDQRTGYGYTF.

This clone was counted only a few times. This chain connects TRBV13 to TRBJ1-6; tentatively, D is TRBD1 (6 bases). Germline V gene sequence: CDR1 PRHDT, CDR2 FYEKMQ (reference sequence). CDR3 size: 15 residues. V was clipped by 4 bases and J by 1 base, with 8 bases between them. CDR3: CASSSRGSYNSPLHF. DNA for the CDR3: TGTGCCAGCAGCTCCAGGGGATCCTATAATTCACCCCTCCACTTT.

This clone showed up just once. The CDR3 nucleotides are TGTGCCAGCGGATACAGGGAATCTGAAGCTTTCTTT. It translates to CASGYRESEAFF. The gene calls are TRBV5-6 and TRBJ1-1; maybe TRBD1 (6 bases). Germline values: CDR1 SGHDT, CDR2 YYEEEE. This CDR3 contains 12 residues. Trimming shortened V by 7 bases and J by 6 bases, and 13 bases separated the two germline ends.

The V gene is TRBV25-1, the J gene TRBJ1-4; the match to TRBD1 covers 7 bases. In germline, CDR1 is MGHDK, CDR2 SYGVNS. The CDR3 is 11 residues long. V dropped 4 bases and J dropped 15; count of bases not matched to a gene: 5. CDR3 amino acids: CASSVGQLVFF. Written as DNA, the CDR3 is TGTGCCAGCAGTGTGGGACAGCTCGTGTTTTTT.

The chain is built from TRBV29-1 and TRBJ1-2; D gene ambiguous. The CDR3 loop spans 14 amino acids. Deletions cut 4 bases from V and 6 bases from J, with 18 bases between. Germline V gene data show CDR1 as SQVTM and CDR2 as ANQGSEA. The CDR3 nucleotides are TGCAGCGTTGTAGTACGAGGTCTGAGGGATGGCTACACCTTC. This sequence encodes CSVVVRGLRDGYTF.

The V call is TRBV7-2, the J call TRBJ2-1, with TRBD2 matching over 10 bases. CDR3 length: 15 amino acids. Germline loops: CDR1 SGHTA, CDR2 FQGNSA. The junction had 7 bases not matched to a gene; V was cut back by 2 bases and J by 9 bases. CDR3 in amino acids: CASSLRLAGVFEQFF. In DNA, the CDR3 is TGTGCCAGCAGCTTACGTCTAGCGGGAGTTTTTGAGCAGTTCTTC.

This clone has a single count. CDR3 amino acids: CAIRREGQSNQPQHF. Written as DNA, the CDR3 is TGTGCCATCAGACGCGAGGGACAGTCGAATCAGCCCCAGCATTTT. V usage is TRBV10-3 and J usage is TRBJ1-5; 7 bases map to TRBD1. The CDR3 sequence is 15 residues long. The V and J ends lost 6 bases and 4 bases, in that order; junction bases with no gene match: 9. Germline V gene lookup returns CDR1 ENHRY and CDR2 SYGVKD.

V gene TRBV4-3 combines with J gene TRBJ1-4; D remains unclear. The CDR3 sequence is 13 residues long. Germline CDR1 and CDR2: LGHNA and YSLEER. The V and J ends lost 0 bases and 13 bases respectively, with 12 bases between them. In DNA, the CDR3 is TGCGCCAGCAGCCAAGAACCGATGTCGAGACTGTTTTTT. Translated, it gives CASSQEPMSRLFF.

The chain has TRBV4-1 and TRBJ2-1; tentatively, D is TRBD2 (6 bases). Deletions cut 1 base from V and 0 bases from J, with 10 bases between. CDR1 is MGHRA, CDR2 YSYEKL, per germline. This CDR3 has 16 residues. Here the CDR3 DNA reads TGCGCCAGCAGCCAAGGTGGGGGGAGCTCCTACAATGAGCAGTTCTTC. It specifies CASSQGGGSSYNEQFF.

This chain joins TRBV12-2 and TRBJ2-3; the table's D gene call, TRBD2, was not cross checked with the DNA. TRBV12-2 has pseudogene status. The CDR3 sequence is 19 residues long. CDR3 sequence reads: CASRFHRPGLAGEADTQYF. In DNA, the CDR3 is TGTGCAAGTCGCTTCCACAGACCGGGACTAGCGGGAGAGGCGGATACGCAGTATTTT.

The J gene is TRBJ1-2, the V gene TRBV5-1; a weak D match, TRBD1 (6 bases). Deletions cut 4 bases from V and 3 bases from J, with 22 bases between. Germline V gene sequence: CDR1 SGHRS, CDR2 YFSETQ. This CDR3 has 17 residues. The CDR3 reads CASSAGTIPFMDYGYTF. In nucleotides, the CDR3 is TGCGCCAGCAGCGCCGGGACAATTCCCTTTATGGACTATGGCTACACCTTC.

The DNA for the CDR3 is TGTGCCAGCATGGCCAATTACCAAGAGACCCAGTACTTC. Its translation: CASMANYQETQYF. This chain joins TRBV6-5 and TRBJ2-5; no clear D. With 7 bases removed from V and 0 bases from J, the gap between germline ends came to 9 bases. The CDR3 runs 13 residues. In germline, CDR1 is MNHEY, CDR2 SVGAGI.

The J gene is TRBJ1-3, the V gene TRBV29-1; D unclear. Germline V lookup: CDR1 SQVTM, CDR2 ANQGSEA. V lost 4 bases to trimming and J lost 2 bases, with 9 bases between them. This CDR3 region has 13 residues. Written as DNA, the CDR3 is TGCAGCGTTGGAGGTACTACTGGAAACACCATATATTTT. As protein: CSVGGTTGNTIYF.

This clone was found once. The chain links TRBV28 to TRBJ2-7; 9 nucleotides line up with TRBD2. Germline V gene sequence: CDR1 MDHEN, CDR2 SYDVKM. Unmatched junction bases numbered 6, after V lost 4 bases and J lost 2 bases. The CDR3 covers 15 residues. The CDR3 here is CASSSSGARAYEQYF. CDR3 nucleotide sequence: TGTGCCAGCAGTTCTAGCGGGGCGAGAGCCTACGAGCAGTACTTC.

The V and J genes are TRBV5-1 and TRBJ1-4; 9 bases match TRBD1. Germline V lookup: CDR1 SGHRS, CDR2 YFSETQ. Trimming took 0 bases from V and 0 from J; bases not matched to a gene: 18. The CDR3 extends over 22 amino acids. CDR3 sequence reads: CASSLAGGHRGPPLATNEKLFF. CDR3 in DNA: TGCGCCAGCAGCTTGGCGGGGGGGCACAGGGGGCCACCACTCGCAACTAATGAAAAACTGTTTTTT.

V usage is TRBV19 and J usage is TRBJ2-2; TRBD1 aligns across 8 bases. J was trimmed by 4 bases and V by 5 bases; bases with no gene match: 6. Germline-derived CDR1 and CDR2 are LNHDA and SQIVND (reference sequence). CDR3 length: 15 amino acids. CDR3 bases: TGTGCCAGTAGTTCACGGACAGGGAGCACCGGGGAGCTGTTTTTT. Its translation is CASSSRTGSTGELFF.

The chain uses TRBV6-6 and TRBJ1-5, with TRBD1 as a possible D gene (6 bases). CDR1 MNHNY and CDR2 SVGAGI come from the germline V gene (reference sequence). The V gene lost 2 bases and the J gene lost 4 bases, with 9 bases spanning the gap. CDR3 length: 14 residues. The chain's CDR3 is CASSYTDRNQPQHF. DNA for the CDR3: TGTGCCAGCAGTTACACCGACAGGAATCAGCCCCAGCATTTT.

The chain carries TRBV24-1 and TRBJ2-3; a possible D gene is TRBD2 (5 bases). The CDR3 totals 16 residues. Germline V gene sequence: CDR1 KGHDR, CDR2 SFDVKD. Trimming shortened V by 0 bases and J by 0 bases, and 9 bases separated the two germline ends. The CDR3 sequence is CATSDLGEISTDTQYF. The CDR3 nucleotides read TGTGCCACCAGTGATTTGGGGGAGATTAGCACAGATACGCAGTATTTT.

This rearrangement joins TRBV28 to TRBJ1-2, with 7 bases matching TRBD1. Germline V CDR1 and CDR2: MDHEN, SYDVKM. There are 14 residues in the CDR3. V was pared by 1 base and J by 4 bases, with 3 bases of the junction left unmatched. The CDR3 DNA follows: TGTGCCAGCAGTTTATTAGGGGGCACCTATGGCTACACCTTC. As protein: CASSLLGGTYGYTF.

The chain is built from TRBV11-3 and TRBJ2-1; D gene uncertain. The germline V gene has CDR1 SGHNT and CDR2 YENEEA. V dropped 1 base and J dropped 4 bases, with 5 bases sitting between them. The CDR3 runs 13 residues. The CDR3 reads CASSLGAYNEQFF. CDR3 nucleotides: TGTGCCAGCAGCTTAGGAGCTTACAATGAGCAGTTCTTC. The full variable domain, completed using reference TRBV11-3 and TRBJ2-1, is EAGVVQSPRYKIIEKKQPVAFWCNPISGHNTLYWYLQNLGQGPELLIRYENEEAVDDSQLPKDRFSAERLKGVDSTLKIQPAELGDSAVYLCASSLGAYNEQFFGPGTRLTVL.

This rearrangement joins TRBV7-2 to TRBJ2-2; 12 nucleotides line up with TRBD2. The germline V gene encodes CDR1 SGHTA and CDR2 FQGNSA. The CDR3 consists of 15 residues. The V segment lost 3 bases and the J segment 6 bases; nucleotides outside the gene matches: 2. CDR3 in amino acids: CASSLGTSGSGELFF. In DNA form, the CDR3 reads TGTGCCAGCAGCTTGGGGACTAGCGGGTCCGGGGAGCTGTTTTTT.

This sequence joins TRBV6-5 and TRBJ1-2; 11 bases fit TRBD1. Germline V gene sequence: CDR1 MNHEY, CDR2 SVGAGI. Trimming at V came to 2 bases and at J to 4 bases, leaving 3 bases not matched to a gene. The CDR3 sequence is 15 residues long. The CDR3 DNA follows: TGTGCCAGCAGTTACCAGGGACAGGGGGTCTATGGCTACACCTTC. This gives the protein CASSYQGQGVYGYTF.